This T cell receptor beta chain originates from a study of neurological immune-mediated disorders. Study results and caveats: Private repertoires in all groups were suggested by the absence of shared CDR3 amino acid sequences among expanded clones across subjects.

The cDNA was synthesized by 5'RACE incorporating 10-nucleotide random UMIs. The yield of each sequencing run was over 160 million TCR-beta sequences from 15-18 subjects. TCRdb fed the 5' RACE reads into MiXCR, producing one record per CDR3 protein. The table lists approximately 46,000 distinct CDR3 sequences, about 9.4% of them singletons. The CDR3 runs 16 residues. Trimming took 5 bases from V and 0 from J, leaving 14 bases between them. Per the germline V gene, CDR1 is SGHAT and CDR2 is FQDESV (reference sequence). As regards this clonotype: Its matching antigen is unknown.

Sample: PBMCs. The receptor's source is a man in his 70s with HTLV-1-associated myelopathy (HAM/TSP). V and J are TRBV11-1 and TRBJ2-4; D may be TRBD1 (5 bases). DNA of the CDR3: TGTGCCAGCAGCCAGCGACAGACCCTAGCCAAAAACATTCAGTACTTC. Translated: CASSQRQTLAKNIQYF.